These 19 T cell receptor beta chains were all obtained from the same sample, sequenced in a study of early T cells in non-severe SARS-CoV-2 infection (TCRdb year 2021). Libraries came from 5' RACE. For sequencing, a NextSeq 500 was employed. TCRdb itself trimmed the public reads at Q25 with fastp, ran MiXCR and retained productive beta chains. Rows are unified per CDR3 protein, each entry keeping the most common DNA and genes. The sample has under 95,000 distinct CDR3 sequences on record, about 15% of them singletons. The ten top clones hold around 5.8% of the sample. Sequencing was done on a sample of whole blood. These receptors were taken from an adult who was a healthcare worker with PCR-confirmed SARS-CoV-2 infection or an uninfected control (not recorded which).

The chain is built from TRBV2 and TRBJ2-3; D not certain. Trimming cost V 1 base and J 2 bases, with 7 bases left between them. Per germline, CDR1 SNHLY and CDR2 FYNNEI. The CDR3 totals 14 residues. The DNA of the CDR3 is TGTGCCAGCAGTGAAGGGACGCTCACAGATACGCAGTATTTT. Protein product: CASSEGTLTDTQYF.

A few counts support this clonotype. V usage is TRBV20-1 and J usage is TRBJ2-7; 10 bases agree with TRBD2. V lost 1 base, J lost 5 bases, and 5 bases stayed unmatched. Germline CDR1 reads DFQATT; CDR2 reads SNEGSKA (reference sequence). This CDR3 region has 14 residues. The CDR3 protein is CSARASGSSHEQYF. The DNA of the CDR3 is TGCAGTGCTAGAGCTAGCGGGAGTTCCCACGAGCAGTACTTC.

V and J are TRBV5-1 and TRBJ2-5; D gene ambiguous. In germline, CDR1 is SGHRS, CDR2 YFSETQ. CDR3 length: 17 amino acids. Trimming removed 5 bases at V and 3 bases at J, with 23 bases between. The CDR3 reads CASRRLAQDRRKETQYF. Here the CDR3 DNA reads TGCGCCAGCAGACGCCTCGCCCAGGATCGCAGAAAAGAGACCCAGTACTTC.

This clonotype was counted only a few times. The chain uses TRBV2 and TRBJ2-7, with D unclear. The CDR3 is 11 amino acids. V lost 7 bases to trimming and J lost 5 bases, with 9 bases between them. Germline CDR1 SNHLY, CDR2 FYNNEI. DNA for the CDR3: TGTGCCAGCATCTTAGGACACGAGCAGTACTTC. The encoded protein is CASILGHEQYF.

This clonotype appeared a few times. The chain employs TRBV7-9 and TRBJ2-3; D uncertain. This CDR3 is built from 15 residues. The germline gives CDR1 SEHNR, CDR2 FQNEAQ (reference sequence). Trimming stripped 1 base from V and 4 bases from J, with 12 bases between. CDR3 DNA: TGTGCCAGCAGCTTAGATCCAGGTTTATCAGATACGCAGTATTTT. It translates to CASSLDPGLSDTQYF.

The genes are TRBV7-9 and TRBJ1-2, with TRBD1 as a possible D gene (6 bases). Deletions cut 5 bases from V and 4 bases from J, with 17 bases between. There are 15 residues in the CDR3. The germline CDR1 and CDR2 sequences are SEHNR and FQNEAQ (reference sequence). DNA of the CDR3: TGTGCCAGCAGCCAGGGACACACAGACATCTATGGCTACACCTTC. This translates into CASSQGHTDIYGYTF.

This clonotype has ten or more counts. The chain employs TRBV5-6 and TRBJ1-1; D perhaps matches TRBD1 (5 bases). V lost 0 bases, J lost 3 bases, and 24 bases lay in between. Germline loops: CDR1 SGHDT, CDR2 YYEEEE. The CDR3 is 19 residues long. This CDR3 is CASSLELERGATGYTEAFF. The CDR3 bases are TGTGCCAGCAGCTTGGAGCTGGAGAGAGGGGCGACTGGATACACTGAAGCTTTCTTT. The whole variable domain, remainder taken from reference TRBV5-6 and TRBJ1-1, is DAGVTQSPTHLIKTRGQQVTLRCSPKSGHDTVSWYQQALGQGPQFIFQYYEEEERQRGNFPDRFSGHQFPNYSSELNVNALLLGDSALYLCASSLELERGATGYTEAFFGQGTRLTVV.

The chain is built from TRBV15 and TRBJ2-1, with 8 bases fitting TRBD2. Germline assignment: CDR1 LNHNV and CDR2 YYDKDF (reference sequence). This CDR3 spans 15 amino acids. Trimming cost V 0 bases and J 5 bases; bases outside gene matches: 3. The DNA of the CDR3 is TGTGCCACCAGCAGAGACGGTAGCGGGGACAATGAGCAGTTCTTC. The encoded protein is CATSRDGSGDNEQFF.

The chain uses TRBV18 and TRBJ1-5; 7 nucleotides agree with TRBD1. The CDR3 spans 13 residues. J gave up 6 bases and V 6 bases, and 5 bases lay outside the gene matches. The germline CDR1 and CDR2 sequences are KGHSH and LQKENI. CDR3 DNA: TGTGCCAGCTCTCCCGGACAGGCTCAGCCCCAGCATTTT. This codes for CASSPGQAQPQHF.

The rearrangement links TRBV7-9 to TRBJ2-3, with 14 bases fitting TRBD2. CDR3 length: 16 amino acids. With 5 bases clipped from V and 5 bases from J, the junction kept 6 bases outside the gene matches. Germline V gene lookup returns CDR1 SEHNR and CDR2 FQNEAQ (reference sequence). CDR3 nucleotides: TGTGCCAGCAGCCAGGGACTAGCGGGAGCGGAAGATACGCAGTATTTT. Translating gives CASSQGLAGAEDTQYF.

This clonotype was seen a few times. The V gene is TRBV9, the J gene TRBJ1-1; D is ambiguous. Germline values: CDR1 SGDLS, CDR2 YYNGEE. V was shortened by 0 bases and J by 4 bases, with 7 bases between the two germline ends. This CDR3 spans 13 amino acids. As DNA, the CDR3 is TGTGCCAGCAGCGTAGGTCCGATCACTGAAGCTTTCTTT. The encoded protein is CASSVGPITEAFF.

This clonotype was seen a handful of times. The chain joins TRBV2 to TRBJ2-2, with TRBD2 matching 13 bases. V trimming: 6 bases; J trimming: 7 bases; junction bases outside the gene matches: 5. Looked up from germline, CDR1 is SNHLY and CDR2 is FYNNEI. The CDR3 covers 15 residues. The CDR3 nucleotides read TGTGCCAGCAGCCCGACTAGCGGGAGGTTCGGGGAGCTGTTTTTT. Its protein is CASSPTSGRFGELFF. Full variable domain (remainder filled in from reference TRBV2 and TRBJ2-2): EPEVTQTPSHQVTQMGQEVILRCVPISNHLYFYWYRQILGQKVEFLVSFYNNEISEKSEIFDDQFSVERPDGSNFTLKIRSTKLEDSAMYFCASSPTSGRFGELFFGEGSRLTVL.

This clonotype was seen repeatedly, ten times or more. The chain combines TRBV27 with TRBJ2-3; D uncertain. The CDR3 extends over 14 amino acids. Deletions cut 5 bases from V and 2 bases from J, with 11 bases between. Germline V gives CDR1 MNHEY, CDR2 SMNVEV (reference sequence). CDR3 sequence: CASSPRFNTDTQYF. CDR3 DNA sequence: TGTGCCAGCAGTCCACGGTTCAACACAGATACGCAGTATTTT.

The gene calls are TRBV3-1 and TRBJ1-1, with TRBD1 as a possible D gene (5 bases). Germline V gene sequence: CDR1 LGHDT, CDR2 YNNKEL (reference sequence). V was shortened by 7 bases and J by 4 bases, with 10 bases between the two germline ends. The CDR3 extends over 12 amino acids. CDR3 residues: CASMGGGTEAFF. CDR3 DNA sequence: TGTGCCAGCATGGGGGGAGGCACTGAAGCTTTCTTT.

This clonotype turned up a few times. The V and J genes are TRBV10-2 and TRBJ2-2, with D maybe TRBD2 (6 bases). Germline V gives CDR1 WSHSY, CDR2 SAAADI. This CDR3 spans 18 amino acids. Trimming removed 2 bases from V and 0 bases from J, with 16 bases in between. In nucleotides, the CDR3 is TGCGCCAGCAGTGAGCCTATAACGGGAGCCGCGAACACCGGGGAGCTGTTTTTT. It yields the protein CASSEPITGAANTGELFF.

The genes are TRBV2 and TRBJ2-3, with 8 positions matching TRBD2. J was trimmed by 5 bases and V by 5 bases; bases with no gene match: 15. Germline loops: CDR1 SNHLY, CDR2 FYNNEI. The CDR3 extends over 17 amino acids. The CDR3 DNA is TGTGCCAGCAGTCATAATAACGGACTAGCCGAGGAAGATACGCAGTATTTT. Its protein is CASSHNNGLAEEDTQYF. The full variable domain, its missing parts supplied by reference TRBV2 and TRBJ2-3, is EPEVTQTPSHQVTQMGQEVILRCVPISNHLYFYWYRQILGQKVEFLVSFYNNEISEKSEIFDDQFSVERPDGSNFTLKIRSTKLEDSAMYFCASSHNNGLAEEDTQYFGPGTRLTVL.

Here the CDR3 reads CASSPTGVADGYTF. The CDR3 DNA is TGTGCCAGCTCCCCGACAGGGGTCGCGGATGGCTACACCTTC. The chain employs TRBV3-1 and TRBJ1-2; TRBD1 agrees at 8 bases. J lost 6 bases, V lost 8 bases, and 11 bases had no gene match. The CDR3 contains 14 residues. The germline V gene encodes CDR1 LGHDT and CDR2 YNNKEL (reference sequence). Supplemented by reference TRBV3-1 and TRBJ1-2, the full variable domain reads DTAVSQTPKYLVTQMGNDKSIKCEQNLGHDTMYWYKQDSKKFLKIMFSYNNKELIINETVPNRFSPKSPDKAHLNLHINSLELGDSAVYFCASSPTGVADGYTFGSGTRLTVV.

This clonotype was recorded a few times. V gene TRBV28 combines with J gene TRBJ2-4, with D perhaps given as TRBD1 or TRBD2 (6 bases each). V lost 8 bases, J lost 1 base, and 15 bases lay in between. The CDR3 has 15 amino acids. Germline V gives CDR1 MDHEN, CDR2 SYDVKM. The CDR3 DNA is TGTGCCAGCTTAGGGGGGCGTATGGCCAAAAACATTCAGTACTTC. Its protein is CASLGGRMAKNIQYF.

The rearrangement links TRBV20-1 to TRBJ2-7; D might be TRBD2 (6 bases). This CDR3 contains 15 residues. CDR1 is DFQATT and CDR2 is SNEGSKA in the germline V gene (reference sequence). V lost 3 bases and J lost 2, with 17 bases in between. Here the CDR3 DNA reads TGCAGTGCTAGGACACTCGGGACTTTTCCCTACGAGCAGTACTTC. This gives the protein CSARTLGTFPYEQYF.